The 25 T cell receptor beta chains listed next were all sequenced from one sample in a study of T cell clonotyping in hematopoietic cell transplantation. Indicated time point: recipient sample about 28 days before transplant, after cytoreduction. Assay: immunoSEQ multiplex PCR; the TCRdb copy retains only in-frame clones and omits some. The sample holds some 13,000 clones, roughly 83% seen once. The sample was peripheral blood mononuclear cells, taken before stem cell transplant. Receptors were obtained from a man aged 60 to 69 with acute myeloid leukemia. Some clones in this sample may be carry-over from other donors' samples.

V is TRBV20-1 and J is TRBJ2-5, with D unresolved. The germline CDR1 and CDR2 sequences are DFQATT and SNEGSKA (reference sequence). The CDR3 is 11 amino acids. Trimming left V 5 bases short and J 4 bases short, with 8 bases between. For the CDR3, the DNA is TGCAGTGCTGACCCGGGAGAGACCCAGTACTTC. Its translation is CSADPGETQYF.

Only a few counts were recorded for this clone. The rearrangement uses TRBV2 and TRBJ1-5; 7 nucleotides align to TRBD1. The CDR3 has 15 residues. The germline gives CDR1 SNHLY, CDR2 FYNNEI. V gave up 7 bases and J gave up 4 bases; unmatched junction bases: 10. The CDR3 sequence: CASMGTDPGNQPQHF. Here the CDR3 DNA reads TGTGCCAGCATGGGGACAGACCCAGGGAATCAGCCCCAGCATTTT.

The V call is TRBV7-3, the J call TRBJ1-1, with D unresolved. V dropped 5 bases and J dropped 6 bases, with 13 bases sitting between them. CDR3 length: 13 residues. Germline loops: CDR1 SGHTA, CDR2 FQGTGA. The CDR3 sequence: CASSPSTGAEAFF. The CDR3 DNA reads TGTGCCAGCAGCCCTTCGACGGGAGCTGAAGCTTTCTTT. The full variable domain, rest sourced from reference TRBV7-3 and TRBJ1-1, is GAGVSQTPSNKVTEKGKYVELRCDPISGHTALYWYRQSLGQGPEFLIYFQGTGAADDSGLPNDRFFAVRPEGSVSTLKIQRTERGDSAVYLCASSPSTGAEAFFGQGTRLTVV.

The chain employs TRBV30 and TRBJ2-3; tentatively, D is TRBD2 (6 bases). This CDR3 is built from 14 residues. The ends were cut back, 2 bases at V and 0 bases at J, with 9 bases in the middle. Germline assignment: CDR1 GTSNPN and CDR2 SVGIG (reference sequence). The CDR3 DNA reads as TGTGCCTGGAGTACTGGGACTAGCACAGATACGCAGTATTTT. Protein: CAWSTGTSTDTQYF. Looking up the rest from reference TRBV30 and TRBJ2-3 gives the full variable domain: SQTIHQWPATLVQPVGSPLSLECTVEGTSNPNLYWYRQAAGRGLQLLFYSVGIGQISSEVPQNLSASRPQDRQFILSSKKLLLSDSGFYLCAWSTGTSTDTQYFGPGTRLTVL.

The chain carries TRBV5-1 and TRBJ1-2; 10 bases fit TRBD1. The germline gives CDR1 SGHRS, CDR2 YFSETQ. CDR3 length equals 14 residues. The V gene end was trimmed by 4 bases and the J gene end by 7 bases; junction bases not matched to a gene: 7. The CDR3 loop is CASSQTGGIGGYTF. The CDR3 coding sequence is TGCGCCAGCAGCCAGACAGGGGGCATCGGTGGCTACACCTTC.

The V and J genes are TRBV27 and TRBJ2-1; D gene ambiguous. Germline V gene sequence: CDR1 MNHEY, CDR2 SMNVEV (reference sequence). The CDR3 consists of 14 residues. Deletions cut 8 bases from V and 6 bases from J, with 17 bases between. The CDR3 DNA sequence: TGTGCCAGCTCCACACCCCGGGCGTTCAATGAGCAGTTCTTC. This sequence encodes CASSTPRAFNEQFF.

The chain is built from TRBV9 and TRBJ1-3; D gene unclear. Germline V gene sequence: CDR1 SGDLS, CDR2 YYNGEE. Trimming took 0 bases from V and 0 from J, leaving 13 bases between them. The CDR3 has 17 residues. CDR3 DNA sequence: TGTGCCAGCAGCGTAGAGGAGGGTCGGAACTCTGGAAACACCATATATTTT. Its translation: CASSVEEGRNSGNTIYF.

This chain uses TRBV7-9 with TRBJ1-6; D may be TRBD1 (5 bases). The CDR3 is 15 residues long. The germline V and J ends were trimmed by 4 bases and 3 bases, with 10 bases remaining between them. Germline V gene lookup returns CDR1 SEHNR and CDR2 FQNEAQ (reference sequence). CDR3 region: CASSSDINYNSPLHF. CDR3 DNA: TGTGCCAGCAGCTCGGACATCAACTATAATTCACCCCTCCACTTT.

This clone was seen a handful of times. The chain is built from TRBV4-1 and TRBJ2-2; D may match TRBD1 or TRBD2 (6 bases each). V was trimmed by 6 bases and J by 4 bases, leaving 18 bases between them. Germline assignment: CDR1 MGHRA and CDR2 YSYEKL. The CDR3 length is 16 residues. The CDR3 DNA reads as TGCGCCAGCAGGCTCAGCCCGGGGGCCAGCACCGGGGAGCTGTTTTTT. This encodes CASRLSPGASTGELFF.

This chain links TRBV6-5 with TRBJ1-2; D may be TRBD1 (5 bases). V was clipped by 2 bases and J by 7 bases, with 8 bases between them. The CDR3 runs to 12 residues. Germline assignment: CDR1 MNHEY and CDR2 SVGAGI. The CDR3 DNA sequence: TGTGCCAGCAGTTACAGGGGAAGTGGCTACACCTTC. Its protein is CASSYRGSGYTF.

The V gene is TRBV2, the J gene TRBJ1-1; 8 bases are shared with TRBD1. This CDR3 is 13 amino acids long. Germline V gene lookup returns CDR1 SNHLY and CDR2 FYNNEI. After removal of 4 bases from V and 11 bases from J, the junction contained 9 bases not matched to a gene. CDR3 nucleotide sequence: TGTGCCAGCAGTGCGTCAGGGGGCTTGGGGGCTTTCTTT. This sequence encodes CASSASGGLGAFF. The entire variable domain, with the rest obtained from reference TRBV2 and TRBJ1-1, is as follows: EPEVTQTPSHQVTQMGQEVILRCVPISNHLYFYWYRQILGQKVEFLVSFYNNEISEKSEIFDDQFSVERPDGSNFTLKIRSTKLEDSAMYFCASSASGGLGAFFGQGTRLTVV.

The chain links TRBV29-1 to TRBJ1-1; D call uncertain. The CDR3 contains 11 residues. The V gene's germline CDR1 is SQVTM and CDR2 ANQGSEA. The V end was cut by 4 bases, the J end by 0 bases, with 3 bases between. The CDR3 here is CSVGVNTEAFF. The CDR3 DNA follows: TGCAGCGTTGGCGTGAACACTGAAGCTTTCTTT.

This sequence joins TRBV19 and TRBJ1-2, with D unclear. The CDR3 contains 18 residues. Germline V gene sequence: CDR1 LNHDA, CDR2 SQIVND (reference sequence). The V gene lost 2 bases and the J gene lost 6 bases, with 25 bases spanning the gap. CDR3 in DNA: TGTGCCAGTAGTATATCGGTCAGCCCCACGAAAAGTGACGATGGCTACACCTTC. Protein: CASSISVSPTKSDDGYTF.

This rearrangement joins TRBV5-6 to TRBJ1-1; D gene unclear. This CDR3 spans 13 amino acids. Germline V CDR1 and CDR2: SGHDT, YYEEEE. The ends were cut back, 3 bases at V and 1 base at J, with 7 bases in the middle. CDR3 sequence reads: CASSWERNTEAFF. Written as DNA, the CDR3 is TGTGCCAGCAGCTGGGAACGGAACACTGAAGCTTTCTTT.

This chain links TRBV5-4 with TRBJ2-5; 7 bases are a match to TRBD1. Losses at the gene ends were 4 bases for V and 4 bases for J; bases not matched to a gene: 10. CDR3 size: 15 residues. Germline CDR1 SGHNT, CDR2 YYREEE (reference sequence). The CDR3 spells CASSDQTGRGETQYF. CDR3 bases: TGTGCCAGCAGCGACCAGACAGGGCGAGGAGAGACCCAGTACTTC.

As for this clone: Other DNA sequences from this sample encode an identical CDR3 as well. V and J are TRBV5-4 and TRBJ1-1, with D hard to call. The CDR3 is 14 amino acids. Germline V gives CDR1 SGHNT, CDR2 YYREEE (reference sequence). V lost 0 bases and J lost 4, with 10 bases in between. CDR3 bases: TGTGCCAGCAGCTTGGACTTCTGGGGCACTGAAGCTTTCTTT. Its translation is CASSLDFWGTEAFF.

The chain uses TRBV11-2 and TRBJ2-5; 8 bases line up with TRBD2. V lost 4 bases and J lost 4; bases outside the gene matches: 11. The length of the CDR3 is 16 residues. CDR1 SGHAT and CDR2 FQNNGV come from the germline V gene. CDR3 sequence (DNA): TGTGCCAGCAGCTCGAATAGCGGGACGAGTTTAGAGACCCAGTACTTC. Amino acids: CASSSNSGTSLETQYF.

The CDR3 spells CASSEIREGDNEQFF. The DNA for the CDR3 is TGTGCCAGCAGTGAAATCAGGGAGGGTGACAATGAGCAGTTCTTC. The rearrangement uses TRBV25-1 and TRBJ2-1; 7 bases align to TRBD2. From germline, CDR1 is MGHDK and CDR2 SYGVNS. Trimming removed 2 bases from V and 5 bases from J; junction bases left unmatched: 6. This CDR3 comprises 15 residues.

This sequence joins TRBV7-3 and TRBJ1-2; TRBD1 matches at 7 bases. Germline V gene lookup returns CDR1 SGHTA and CDR2 FQGTGA. V lost 4 bases and J lost 6; bases outside the gene matches: 5. The CDR3 totals 13 residues. CDR3 residues: CASSSQGRDGYTF. In DNA, the CDR3 is TGTGCCAGCAGCTCACAGGGGAGGGATGGCTACACCTTC.

A single count supports this clone. The CDR3 nucleotides read TGTGCCAGTAGGGACAGGGGTCGGACAGATACGCAGTATTTT. Protein: CASRDRGRTDTQYF. The genes are TRBV19 and TRBJ2-3, with 9 nucleotides matching TRBD1. CDR1 and CDR2 from the germline V gene are LNHDA and SQIVND (reference sequence). The CDR3 length is 14 residues. Trimming at V came to 6 bases and at J to 3 bases, leaving 4 bases not matched to a gene.

This chain connects TRBV6-5 to TRBJ2-7; a possible D gene is TRBD1 (5 bases). Germline-derived CDR1 and CDR2 are MNHEY and SVGAGI. The CDR3 runs 16 residues. Trimming stripped 0 bases from V and 3 bases from J, with 15 bases between. CDR3 DNA: TGTGCCAGCAGTTACTCGATTAGGGGCAGAAGCTACGAGCAGTACTTC. It codes for CASSYSIRGRSYEQYF.

V and J are TRBV6-5 and TRBJ1-5, with 8 bases matching TRBD1. This CDR3 spans 12 amino acids. In germline, CDR1 is MNHEY, CDR2 SVGAGI. Losses at the gene ends were 6 bases for V and 5 bases for J; bases not matched to a gene: 0. As DNA, the CDR3 is TGTGCCAGCAGACAGGGGGATCAGCCCCAGCATTTT. It encodes CASRQGDQPQHF.

The rearrangement joins TRBV9 to TRBJ2-5, with 13 bases fitting TRBD2. The V gene end was trimmed by 3 bases and the J gene end by 5 bases; junction bases not matched to a gene: 7. This CDR3 spans 16 amino acids. Per germline, CDR1 SGDLS and CDR2 YYNGEE. CDR3 residues: CASSATSGGALETQYF. In nucleotides, the CDR3 is TGTGCCAGCAGCGCCACTAGCGGGGGGGCCTTGGAGACCCAGTACTTC.

This chain uses TRBV15 with TRBJ2-1; possible D gene TRBD2, 6 bases. Trimming cost V 1 base and J 5 bases, with 12 bases left between them. The V gene's germline CDR1 is LNHNV and CDR2 YYDKDF (reference sequence). The CDR3 is 15 residues long. CDR3 protein: CATSRGRDADNEQFF. Here the CDR3 DNA reads TGTGCCACCAGCAGAGGGCGGGACGCAGACAATGAGCAGTTCTTC.

The chain carries TRBV7-9 and TRBJ2-3, with D perhaps matching TRBD1 (6 bases). V shed 5 bases and J shed 2 bases, with 11 bases lying between them. Germline CDR1 SEHNR, CDR2 FQNEAQ (reference sequence). This CDR3 has 14 amino acids. The CDR3 nucleotides are TGTGCCAGCAGCCCACGGGACAACACAGATACGCAGTATTTT. This codes for CASSPRDNTDTQYF.